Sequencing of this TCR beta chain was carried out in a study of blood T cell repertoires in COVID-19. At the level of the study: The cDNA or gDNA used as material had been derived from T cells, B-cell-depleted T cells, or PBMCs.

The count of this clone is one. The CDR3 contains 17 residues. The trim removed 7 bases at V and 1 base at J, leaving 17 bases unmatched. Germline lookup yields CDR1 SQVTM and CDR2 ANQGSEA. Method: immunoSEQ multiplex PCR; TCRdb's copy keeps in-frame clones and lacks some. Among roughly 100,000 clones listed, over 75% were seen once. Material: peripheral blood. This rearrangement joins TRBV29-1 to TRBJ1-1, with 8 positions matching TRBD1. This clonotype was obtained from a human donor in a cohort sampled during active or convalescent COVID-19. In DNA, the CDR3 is TGCAGCGCTGAGGGTCGACAGGGGTTGGGCCAGAACACTGAAGCTTTCTTT. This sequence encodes CSAEGRQGLGQNTEAFF. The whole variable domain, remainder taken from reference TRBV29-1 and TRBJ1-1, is SAVISQKPSRDICQRGTSLTIQCQVDSQVTMMFWYRQQPGQSLTLIATANQGSEATYESGFVIDKFPISRPNLTFSTLTVSNMSPEDSSIYLCSAEGRQGLGQNTEAFFGQGTRLTVV.